These T cell receptor beta chains were read from a single sample in a study of T cell responses to AZD1222 COVID-19 vaccine. Only in-frame clones appear in the TCRdb table, and some are missing; sequencing was by immunoSEQ multiplex PCR. The repertoire has around 160,000 clones, 94% of them found once; the top ten carry approximately 0.69%. Sequenced material: peripheral blood, taken on day 0 of AZD1222 vaccination. The receptors here all came from an adult in good health. Both conserved end residues are part of each CDR3. Fields, in order: clone size, V gene, J gene, D gene, CDR3 protein, CDR3 DNA. D genes are given only for firm matches. Part of the rows lack a size; the others show once, few, many or a class for expanded clones.

size: NA
V: TRBV9
J: TRBJ1-3
D: NA
CDR3: CASSRQGNTIYF
DNA: TGTGCCAGCAGCAGACAGGGAAACACCATATATTTT

size: NA
V: TRBV7-9
J: TRBJ2-5
D: TRBD2
CDR3: CASSTLGRLAPETQYF
DNA: TGTGCCAGCAGCACACTTGGGCGACTAGCACCAGAGACCCAGTACTTC

size: NA
V: TRBV19
J: TRBJ1-5
D: TRBD1
CDR3: CASSVWEGAQQPQHF
DNA: TGTGCCAGTAGTGTTTGGGAGGGGGCGCAGCAGCCCCAGCATTTT

size: NA
V: TRBV28
J: TRBJ2-3
D: TRBD1
CDR3: CASSPRRGQGATDTQYF
DNA: TGTGCCAGCAGTCCTCGAAGGGGGCAAGGAGCCACAGATACGCAGTATTTT

size: NA
V: TRBV7-6
J: TRBJ2-2
D: NA
CDR3: CASSLGTLMNTGELFF
DNA: TGTGCCAGCAGCTTAGGGACACTGATGAACACCGGGGAGCTGTTTTTT

size: NA
V: TRBV3-1/TRBV3-2
J: TRBJ1-2
D: NA
CDR3: CASSQGQLGGYTF
DNA: TGTGCCAGCAGCCAAGGGCAGCTCGGAGGCTACACCTTC

size: NA
V: TRBV12-3/TRBV12-4
J: TRBJ2-2
D: NA
CDR3: CASSFVYTGELFF
DNA: TGTGCCAGCAGTTTCGTATACACCGGGGAGCTGTTTTTT

size: NA
V: TRBV12-3/TRBV12-4
J: TRBJ2-7
D: NA
CDR3: CASSYSASYEQYF
DNA: TGTGCCAGCAGCTACAGCGCTTCCTACGAGCAGTACTTC

size: NA
V: TRBV6-5
J: TRBJ2-7
D: NA
CDR3: CASIPRGESYEQYF
DNA: TGTGCCAGCATCCCGAGGGGGGAATCCTACGAGCAGTACTTC

size: NA
V: TRBV7-8
J: TRBJ2-1
D: TRBD2
CDR3: CASSLEGLAVNNEQFF
DNA: TGTGCCAGCAGCTTAGAGGGACTAGCGGTCAACAATGAGCAGTTCTTC

size: NA
V: TRBV5-6
J: TRBJ2-3
D: TRBD2
CDR3: CASSFLAGGPYTQYF
DNA: TGTGCCAGCAGCTTCTTAGCGGGAGGGCCGTATACGCAGTATTTT

size: NA
V: TRBV19
J: TRBJ1-1
D: NA
CDR3: CASWTGLKNTEAFF
DNA: TGTGCCAGCTGGACGGGGCTAAAGAACACTGAAGCTTTCTTT

size: NA
V: TRBV3-1/TRBV3-2
J: TRBJ1-2
D: NA
CDR3: CASRGPASDYTF
DNA: TGTGCCAGCAGGGGGCCCGCCTCGGACTACACCTTC

size: NA
V: TRBV27
J: TRBJ2-7
D: TRBD1
CDR3: CASSLRDREAEQYF
DNA: TGTGCCAGCAGTTTGAGGGACAGGGAGGCCGAGCAGTACTTC

size: NA
V: TRBV14
J: TRBJ2-7
D: NA
CDR3: CASSQTTVSYEQYF
DNA: TGTGCCAGCAGCCAAACGACAGTCTCCTACGAGCAGTACTTC

size: NA
V: TRBV27
J: TRBJ2-1
D: TRBD2
CDR3: CASSSPLLAGGRVEQFF
DNA: TGTGCCAGCAGTTCCCCACTACTAGCGGGAGGGCGGGTTGAGCAGTTCTTC

size: NA
V: TRBV10-3
J: TRBJ1-5
D: TRBD1
CDR3: CAISEADRETGQPQHF
DNA: TGTGCCATCAGTGAGGCGGACAGGGAGACGGGACAGCCCCAGCATTTT

size: many
V: TRBV5-5
J: TRBJ1-6
D: NA
CDR3: CASSPGPNSPLHF
DNA: TGTGCCAGCAGCCCTGGTCCGAATTCACCCCTCCACTTT

size: NA
V: TRBV7-8
J: TRBJ2-7
D: NA
CDR3: CASSSRSYEQYF
DNA: TGTGCCAGCAGCTCCCGGTCCTACGAGCAGTACTTC

size: NA
V: TRBV7-9
J: TRBJ2-1
D: TRBD2
CDR3: CASRAGLRIEQFF
DNA: TGTGCCAGCAGAGCGGGACTAAGGATTGAGCAGTTCTTC

size: NA
V: TRBV2
J: TRBJ2-5
D: NA
CDR3: CASSLGRAKETQYF
DNA: TGTGCCAGCAGTCTTGGGCGGGCCAAAGAGACCCAGTACTTC

size: NA
V: TRBV7-6
J: TRBJ2-5
D: NA
CDR3: CAVTSDSGGETQYF
DNA: TGTGCAGTGACTAGTGACTCCGGGGGAGAGACCCAGTACTTC

size: NA
V: TRBV30
J: TRBJ1-2
D: NA
CDR3: CAWSLGAGDGYTF
DNA: TGTGCCTGGAGTTTGGGGGCGGGGGATGGCTACACCTTC

size: NA
V: TRBV6-4
J: TRBJ1-6
D: NA
CDR3: CASSDKAGAGGSPLHF
DNA: TGTGCCAGCAGTGACAAGGCAGGGGCTGGGGGTTCACCCCTCCACTTT

size: NA
V: TRBV4-2
J: TRBJ2-7
D: NA
CDR3: CASSPLEGLAREQYF
DNA: TGTGCCAGCAGCCCCTTGGAGGGGCTGGCCCGGGAGCAGTACTTC

size: NA
V: TRBV27
J: TRBJ2-2
D: TRBD2
CDR3: CASSLLAGSIGELFF
DNA: TGTGCCAGCAGTTTACTAGCGGGAAGCATCGGGGAGCTGTTTTTT

size: few
V: TRBV5-1
J: TRBJ2-7
D: TRBD1
CDR3: CASSSGTALPEQYF
DNA: TGCGCCAGCAGCTCCGGGACAGCCTTGCCCGAGCAGTACTTC

size: NA
V: TRBV2
J: TRBJ2-7
D: TRBD2
CDR3: CASTPSGLKGEQYF
DNA: TGTGCCAGCACTCCTAGCGGACTGAAGGGCGAGCAGTACTTC

size: NA
V: TRBV7-9
J: TRBJ2-2
D: TRBD1
CDR3: CASRHPGQYTGELFF
DNA: TGTGCCAGCAGGCATCCGGGACAGTACACCGGGGAGCTGTTTTTT

size: NA
V: TRBV20-1
J: TRBJ1-1
D: NA
CDR3: CSARTMAEAFF
DNA: TGCAGTGCTAGAACTATGGCTGAAGCTTTCTTT